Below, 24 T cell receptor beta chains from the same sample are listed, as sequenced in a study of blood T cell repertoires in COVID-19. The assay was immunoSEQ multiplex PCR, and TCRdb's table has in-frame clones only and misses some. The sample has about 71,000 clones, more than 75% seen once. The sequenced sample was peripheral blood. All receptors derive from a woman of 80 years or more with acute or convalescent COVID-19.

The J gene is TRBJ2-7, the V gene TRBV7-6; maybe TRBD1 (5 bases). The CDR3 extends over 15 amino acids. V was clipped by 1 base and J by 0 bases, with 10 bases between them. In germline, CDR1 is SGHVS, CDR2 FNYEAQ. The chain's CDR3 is CASSLGAGNSYEQYF. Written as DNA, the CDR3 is TGTGCCAGCAGCTTAGGAGCAGGGAACTCCTACGAGCAGTACTTC.

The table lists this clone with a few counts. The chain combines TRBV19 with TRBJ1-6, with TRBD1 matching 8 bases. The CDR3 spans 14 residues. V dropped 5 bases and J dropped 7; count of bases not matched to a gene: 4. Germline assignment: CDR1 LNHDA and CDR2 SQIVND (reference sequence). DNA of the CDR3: TGTGCCAGTAGTCCGGACAGGGCGAATTCACCCCTCCACTTT. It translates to CASSPDRANSPLHF.

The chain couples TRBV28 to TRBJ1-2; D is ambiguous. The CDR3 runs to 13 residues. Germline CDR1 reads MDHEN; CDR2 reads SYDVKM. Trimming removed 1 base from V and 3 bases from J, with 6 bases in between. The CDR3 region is CASSLFTDYGYTF. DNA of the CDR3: TGTGCCAGCAGTTTATTTACAGACTATGGCTACACCTTC.

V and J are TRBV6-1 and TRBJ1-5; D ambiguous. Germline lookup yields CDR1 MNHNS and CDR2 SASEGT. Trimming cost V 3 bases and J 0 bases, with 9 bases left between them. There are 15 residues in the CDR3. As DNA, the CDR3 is TGTGCCAGCAGTGAGGGCACCTCTAGCAATCAGCCCCAGCATTTT. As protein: CASSEGTSSNQPQHF.

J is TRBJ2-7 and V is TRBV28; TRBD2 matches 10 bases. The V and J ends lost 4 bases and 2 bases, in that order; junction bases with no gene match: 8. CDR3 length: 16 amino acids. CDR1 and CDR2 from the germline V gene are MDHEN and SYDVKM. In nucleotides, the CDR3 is TGTGCCAGCAGTTCTACCCTAGCGGGAGCACCCTACGAGCAGTACTTC. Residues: CASSSTLAGAPYEQYF.

CDR3 sequence: CASSQVTGVEQYF. The CDR3 DNA reads as TGTGCCAGCAGCCAAGTCACAGGTGTCGAGCAGTACTTC. The V call is TRBV3-1 (or the pseudogene TRBV3-2), the J call TRBJ2-7; maybe TRBD1 (5 bases). The CDR3 contains 13 residues. Germline CDR1 reads LGHDT; CDR2 reads YNNKEL (reference sequence). Trimming took 1 base from V and 6 from J, leaving 10 bases between them.

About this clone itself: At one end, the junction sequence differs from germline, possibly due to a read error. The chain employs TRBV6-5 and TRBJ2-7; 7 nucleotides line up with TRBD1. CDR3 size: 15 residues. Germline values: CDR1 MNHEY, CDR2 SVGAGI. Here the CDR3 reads CASSDSRDSPYEQYF. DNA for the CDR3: TGTGCCAGCAGTGACTCCCGGGACAGTCCCTACGAGCAGTACTTC.

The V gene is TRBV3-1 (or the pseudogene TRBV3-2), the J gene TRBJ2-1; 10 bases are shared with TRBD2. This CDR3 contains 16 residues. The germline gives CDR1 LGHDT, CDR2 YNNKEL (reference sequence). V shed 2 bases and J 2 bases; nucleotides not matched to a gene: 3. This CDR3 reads CASSQPLAGAYNEQFF. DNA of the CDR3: TGTGCCAGCAGCCAACCTCTAGCGGGGGCCTACAATGAGCAGTTCTTC.

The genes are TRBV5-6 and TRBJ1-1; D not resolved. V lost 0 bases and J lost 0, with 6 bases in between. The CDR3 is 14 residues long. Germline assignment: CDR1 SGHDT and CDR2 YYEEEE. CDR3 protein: CASSLERVNTEAFF. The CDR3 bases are TGTGCCAGCAGCTTGGAGAGAGTGAACACTGAAGCTTTCTTT.

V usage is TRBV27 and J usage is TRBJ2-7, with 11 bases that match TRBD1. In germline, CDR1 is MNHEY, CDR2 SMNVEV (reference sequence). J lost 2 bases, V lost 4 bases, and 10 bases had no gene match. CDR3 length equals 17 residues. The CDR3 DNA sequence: TGTGCCAGCAGTTCCGGGACAGGGGGATCCGGCCCCTACGAGCAGTACTTC. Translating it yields CASSSGTGGSGPYEQYF.

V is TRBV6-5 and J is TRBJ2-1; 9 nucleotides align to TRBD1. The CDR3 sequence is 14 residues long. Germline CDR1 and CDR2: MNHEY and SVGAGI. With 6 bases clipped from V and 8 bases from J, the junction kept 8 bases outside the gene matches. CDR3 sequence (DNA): TGTGCCAGCAGCCGGGACAGGGTTAACGATGAGCAGTTCTTC. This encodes CASSRDRVNDEQFF.

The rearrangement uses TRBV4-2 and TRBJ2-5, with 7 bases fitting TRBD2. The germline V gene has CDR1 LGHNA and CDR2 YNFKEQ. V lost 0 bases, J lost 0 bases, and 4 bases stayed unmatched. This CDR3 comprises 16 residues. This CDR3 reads CASSQEPGRYQETQYF. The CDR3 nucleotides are TGTGCCAGCAGCCAAGAGCCCGGGAGGTACCAAGAGACCCAGTACTTC.

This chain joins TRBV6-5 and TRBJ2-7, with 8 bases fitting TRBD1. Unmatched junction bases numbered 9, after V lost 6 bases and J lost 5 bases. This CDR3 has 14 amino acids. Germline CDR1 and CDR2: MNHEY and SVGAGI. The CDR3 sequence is CASRPGGAYHEQYF. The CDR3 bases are TGTGCCAGCAGGCCAGGGGGCGCTTACCACGAGCAGTACTTC.

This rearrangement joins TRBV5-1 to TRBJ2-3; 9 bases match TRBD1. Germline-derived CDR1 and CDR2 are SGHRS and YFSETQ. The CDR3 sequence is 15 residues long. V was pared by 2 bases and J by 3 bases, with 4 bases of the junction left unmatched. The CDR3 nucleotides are TGCGCCAGCAGCTTCTACAGGGGGCAGACAGATACGCAGTATTTT. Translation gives CASSFYRGQTDTQYF.

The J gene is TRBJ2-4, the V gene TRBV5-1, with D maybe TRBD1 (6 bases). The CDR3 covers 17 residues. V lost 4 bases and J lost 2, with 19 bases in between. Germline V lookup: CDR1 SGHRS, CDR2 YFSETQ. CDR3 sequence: CASSTNPQGRTKNIQYF. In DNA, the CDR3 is TGCGCCAGCAGCACGAACCCACAGGGTCGAACCAAAAACATTCAGTACTTC.

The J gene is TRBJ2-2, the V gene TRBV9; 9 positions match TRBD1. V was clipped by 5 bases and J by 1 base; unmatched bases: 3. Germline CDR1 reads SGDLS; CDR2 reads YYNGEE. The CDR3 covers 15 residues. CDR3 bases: TGTGCCAGCAGGCAGGGACAGGGGAACACCGGGGAGCTGTTTTTT. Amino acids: CASRQGQGNTGELFF.

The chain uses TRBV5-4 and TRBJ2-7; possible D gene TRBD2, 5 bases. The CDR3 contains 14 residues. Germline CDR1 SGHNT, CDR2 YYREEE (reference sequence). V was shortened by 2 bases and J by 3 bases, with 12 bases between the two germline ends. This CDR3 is CASSLGLANYEQYF. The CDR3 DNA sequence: TGTGCCAGCAGCTTAGGGCTAGCCAACTACGAGCAGTACTTC.

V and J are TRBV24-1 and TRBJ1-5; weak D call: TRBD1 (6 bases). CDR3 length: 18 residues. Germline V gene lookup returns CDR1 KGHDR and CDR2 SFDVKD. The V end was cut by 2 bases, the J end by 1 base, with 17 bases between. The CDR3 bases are TGTGCCACCAGTGATTCGCGTCGCGGGGGCACAAGCAATCAGCCCCAGCATTTT. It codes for CATSDSRRGGTSNQPQHF.

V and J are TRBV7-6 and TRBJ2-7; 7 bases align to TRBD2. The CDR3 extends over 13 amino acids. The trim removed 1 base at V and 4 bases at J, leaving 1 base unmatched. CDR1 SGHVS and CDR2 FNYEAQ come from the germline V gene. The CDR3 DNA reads TGTGCCAGCAGCTTAGGCGGGGGATACGAGCAGTACTTC. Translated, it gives CASSLGGGYEQYF.

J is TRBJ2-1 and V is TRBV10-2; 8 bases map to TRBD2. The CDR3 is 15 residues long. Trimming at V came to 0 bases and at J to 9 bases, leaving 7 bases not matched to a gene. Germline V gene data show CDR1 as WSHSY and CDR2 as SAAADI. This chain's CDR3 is CASSESSGLATEQFF. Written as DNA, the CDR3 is TGCGCCAGCAGTGAGTCTTCTGGACTAGCCACTGAGCAGTTCTTC.

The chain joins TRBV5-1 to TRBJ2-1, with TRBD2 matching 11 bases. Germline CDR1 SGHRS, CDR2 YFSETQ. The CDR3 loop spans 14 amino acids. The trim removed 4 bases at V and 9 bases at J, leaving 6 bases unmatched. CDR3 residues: CASSGLAGGGEQFF. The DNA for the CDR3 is TGCGCCAGCAGCGGTCTAGCGGGAGGTGGTGAGCAGTTCTTC.

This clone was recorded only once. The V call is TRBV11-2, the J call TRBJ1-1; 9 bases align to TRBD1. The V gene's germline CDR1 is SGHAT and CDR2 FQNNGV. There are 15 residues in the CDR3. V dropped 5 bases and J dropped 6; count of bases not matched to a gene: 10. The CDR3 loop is CASSGGTRTGAEAFF. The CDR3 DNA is TGTGCCAGCAGCGGCGGGACAAGGACAGGGGCTGAAGCTTTCTTT. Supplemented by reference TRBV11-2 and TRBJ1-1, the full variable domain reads EAGVAQSPRYKIIEKRQSVAFWCNPISGHATLYWYQQILGQGPKLLIQFQNNGVVDDSQLPKDRFSAERLKGVDSTLKIQPAKLEDSAVYLCASSGGTRTGAEAFFGQGTRLTVV.

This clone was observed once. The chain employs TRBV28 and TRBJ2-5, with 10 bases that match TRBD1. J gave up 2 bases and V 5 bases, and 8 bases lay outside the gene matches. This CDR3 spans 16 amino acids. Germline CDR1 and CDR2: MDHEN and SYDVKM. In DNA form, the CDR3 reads TGTGCCAGCAGTACGCGACAGGGGGCGGTTCAAGAGACCCAGTACTTC. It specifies CASSTRQGAVQETQYF. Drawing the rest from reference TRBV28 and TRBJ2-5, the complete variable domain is DVKVTQSSRYLVKRTGEKVFLECVQDMDHENMFWYRQDPGLGLRLIYFSYDVKMKEKGDIPEGYSVSREKKERFSLILESASTNQTSMYLCASSTRQGAVQETQYFGPGTRLLVL.

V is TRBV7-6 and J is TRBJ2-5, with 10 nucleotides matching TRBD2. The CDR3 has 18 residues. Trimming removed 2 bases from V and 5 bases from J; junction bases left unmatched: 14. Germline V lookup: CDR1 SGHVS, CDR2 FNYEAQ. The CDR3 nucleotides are TGTGCCAGCAGCTTATTGGTGACTAGCGGGCACAAAGGGGAGACCCAGTACTTC. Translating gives CASSLLVTSGHKGETQYF.